This TCR beta chain emerged from a study of blood T cell repertoires in COVID-19. The CDR3 is 13 residues long. With 4 bases removed from V and 5 bases from J, the gap between germline ends came to 12 bases. CDR1 and CDR2 (germline): MDHEN, SYDVKM. Sequencing used immunoSEQ multiplex PCR; TCRdb keeps in-frame clones, though not all of them. The sample carries 200,000 or so clones, roughly 85% recorded once. The source of this sequence is a man in his 60s with acute or convalescent COVID-19. This chain joins TRBV28 and TRBJ2-7; a weak D match, TRBD2 (5 bases). Input material: peripheral blood. CDR3 nucleotides: TGTGCCAGCAGTTATGGGCGGGCGGACGAGCAGTACTTC. Amino acid sequence: CASSYGRADEQYF.